Given below is one T cell receptor beta chain in context. This entry comes from a study of blood T cell repertoires in COVID-19. In the study overall: Whether acute or convalescent, the COVID-19 samples came from the United States, Italy and Spain.

V was trimmed by 2 bases and J by 1 base, leaving 11 bases between them. Germline CDR1 is MDHEN and CDR2 is SYDVKM. The CDR3 extends over 15 amino acids. Sequenced by immunoSEQ multiplex PCR; TCRdb stores in-frame clones only, minus some. The sample lists about 150,000 clones, 85% to 90% occurring once. Sequenced sample: peripheral blood. The chain joins TRBV28 to TRBJ1-1; D not resolved. This clonotype was obtained from a woman between 40 and 50 years old with acute or convalescent COVID-19. The CDR3 coding sequence is TGTGCCAGCAGTTTAGGAGGACTCAAGAACACTGAAGCTTTCTTT. It codes for CASSLGGLKNTEAFF.